A selection of T cell receptor beta chains follows, all from one sample in a study of blood T cell repertoires in COVID-19. The table came from immunoSEQ multiplex PCR; TCRdb's copy has only in-frame clones and leaves some out. The table has about 81,000 clones, approximately 90% seen once. The material sequenced was peripheral blood. The source is an older man with active or convalescent COVID-19. Both conserved end residues are part of each CDR3. A D gene is named only where the DNA matches it firmly. Clone size is shown for a subset of rows, as once, few, many or a class of expanded clone.

D gene: NA; J gene: TRBJ2-3; clone size: NA; V gene: TRBV11-3; CDR3 protein: CASSQQGIDTQYF; CDR3 DNA: TGTGCCAGCAGCCAGCAGGGGATAGATACGCAGTATTTT
D gene: NA; J gene: TRBJ1-2; clone size: NA; V gene: TRBV2; CDR3 protein: CASSAGLDYGYTF; CDR3 DNA: TGTGCCAGCTCGGCAGGGCTTGACTATGGCTACACCTTC
D gene: NA; J gene: TRBJ1-1; clone size: NA; V gene: TRBV7-6; CDR3 protein: CASSLTTSTEAFF; CDR3 DNA: TGTGCCAGCAGCTTAACGACAAGCACTGAAGCTTTCTTT
D gene: NA; J gene: TRBJ2-7; clone size: NA; V gene: TRBV6-5; CDR3 protein: CASIRDNYEQYF; CDR3 DNA: TGTGCCAGCATCAGAGACAACTACGAGCAGTACTTC
D gene: TRBD1; J gene: TRBJ1-6; clone size: NA; V gene: TRBV7-9; CDR3 protein: CASSLEQGYSPLHF; CDR3 DNA: TGTGCCAGCAGCTTAGAACAGGGGTATTCACCCCTCCACTTT
D gene: NA; J gene: TRBJ1-3; clone size: NA; V gene: TRBV6-5; CDR3 protein: CASRTGVFSGNTIYF; CDR3 DNA: TGTGCCAGCCGCACGGGGGTATTCTCTGGAAACACCATATATTTT
D gene: NA; J gene: TRBJ1-1; clone size: NA; V gene: TRBV5-1; CDR3 protein: CASSRDTGTTEAFF; CDR3 DNA: TGCGCCAGCAGTCGGGACACAGGGACCACTGAAGCTTTCTTT
D gene: NA; J gene: TRBJ1-2; clone size: NA; V gene: TRBV11-2; CDR3 protein: CASSLEEADYGYTF; CDR3 DNA: TGTGCCAGCAGCTTAGAAGAGGCGGACTATGGCTACACCTTC
D gene: NA; J gene: TRBJ1-1; clone size: NA; V gene: TRBV9; CDR3 protein: CASSVEEIYSTEAFF; CDR3 DNA: TGTGCCAGCAGCGTAGAAGAGATTTATTCCACTGAAGCTTTCTTT
D gene: NA; J gene: TRBJ2-3; clone size: NA; V gene: TRBV5-1; CDR3 protein: CASSLSGGASTDTQYF; CDR3 DNA: TGCGCCAGCAGCTTGAGTGGCGGAGCTAGCACAGATACGCAGTATTTT
D gene: TRBD1; J gene: TRBJ1-2; clone size: NA; V gene: TRBV4-2; CDR3 protein: CASSQLDREYGYTF; CDR3 DNA: TGTGCCAGCAGCCAACTGGACAGGGAATATGGCTACACCTTC
D gene: NA; J gene: TRBJ1-1; clone size: NA; V gene: TRBV5-6; CDR3 protein: CASGYRSLNTEAFF; CDR3 DNA: TGTGCCAGCGGATACAGGTCTTTGAACACTGAAGCTTTCTTT
D gene: TRBD1; J gene: TRBJ2-3; clone size: once; V gene: TRBV7-9; CDR3 protein: CASSSPGQGVDTQYF; CDR3 DNA: TGTGCCAGCAGCTCCCCGGGACAGGGGGTAGATACGCAGTATTTT
D gene: TRBD2; J gene: TRBJ2-3; clone size: NA; V gene: TRBV7-9; CDR3 protein: CASSSSGGAADTQYF; CDR3 DNA: TGTGCCAGCAGCTCTAGCGGGGGGGCCGCAGATACGCAGTATTTT
D gene: NA; J gene: TRBJ1-6; clone size: NA; V gene: TRBV25-1; CDR3 protein: CASPPAGSPLHF; CDR3 DNA: TGTGCCAGCCCCCCGGCGGGTTCACCCCTCCACTTT
D gene: TRBD1; J gene: TRBJ1-4; clone size: once; V gene: TRBV9; CDR3 protein: CASSVAGQGNEKLFF; CDR3 DNA: TGTGCCAGCAGCGTAGCCGGACAGGGAAATGAAAAACTGTTTTTT
D gene: TRBD2; J gene: TRBJ2-3; clone size: NA; V gene: TRBV13; CDR3 protein: CASSLVAGGPVDTQYF; CDR3 DNA: TGTGCCAGCAGCTTAGTAGCGGGGGGGCCGGTAGATACGCAGTATTTT
D gene: TRBD1; J gene: TRBJ1-1; clone size: NA; V gene: TRBV29-1; CDR3 protein: CSVEDLRRKGGGFEAFF; CDR3 DNA: TGCAGCGTTGAAGATCTTCGGCGTAAAGGAGGGGGCTTTGAAGCTTTCTTT
D gene: NA; J gene: TRBJ1-1; clone size: few; V gene: TRBV19; CDR3 protein: CASTPEVGYTEAFF; CDR3 DNA: TGTGCCAGTACCCCGGAGGTAGGTTACACTGAAGCTTTCTTT
D gene: NA; J gene: TRBJ2-1; clone size: NA; V gene: TRBV7-6; CDR3 protein: CASSAYRGGSYNEQFF; CDR3 DNA: TGTGCCAGCAGCGCATACAGGGGAGGCTCCTACAATGAGCAGTTCTTC
D gene: TRBD2; J gene: TRBJ2-3; clone size: NA; V gene: TRBV28; CDR3 protein: CASRPPSGATDTQYF; CDR3 DNA: TGTGCCAGCAGACCCCCTAGCGGGGCCACAGATACGCAGTATTTT
D gene: TRBD1; J gene: TRBJ1-2; clone size: NA; V gene: TRBV5-1; CDR3 protein: CASSLGTGDYGYTF; CDR3 DNA: TGCGCCAGCAGCTTGGGGACAGGGGACTATGGCTACACCTTC
D gene: NA; J gene: TRBJ1-5; clone size: NA; V gene: TRBV4-2; CDR3 protein: CASSQDQGQIYQPQHF; CDR3 DNA: TGTGCCAGCAGCCAAGATCAAGGACAGATATATCAGCCCCAGCATTTT
D gene: NA; J gene: TRBJ1-1; clone size: NA; V gene: TRBV19; CDR3 protein: CASSISGNTEAFF; CDR3 DNA: TGTGCCAGTAGTATTTCGGGTAACACTGAAGCTTTCTTT
D gene: NA; J gene: TRBJ1-4; clone size: NA; V gene: TRBV4-1; CDR3 protein: CASSSVTGDNEKLFF; CDR3 DNA: TGCGCCAGCAGCTCTGTTACGGGTGATAATGAAAAACTGTTTTTT
D gene: NA; J gene: TRBJ1-1; clone size: NA; V gene: TRBV6-5; CDR3 protein: CASSSRPGPMNTEAFF; CDR3 DNA: TGTGCCAGCAGTTCCCGCCCCGGTCCCATGAACACTGAAGCTTTCTTT
D gene: NA; J gene: TRBJ1-4; clone size: NA; V gene: TRBV29-1; CDR3 protein: CSVEPATNEKLFF; CDR3 DNA: TGCAGCGTTGAACCTGCAACTAATGAAAAACTGTTTTTT
D gene: TRBD1; J gene: TRBJ2-7; clone size: NA; V gene: TRBV7-9; CDR3 protein: CASSSPGQAAYEQYF; CDR3 DNA: TGTGCCAGCAGCTCTCCGGGACAGGCAGCCTACGAGCAGTACTTC
D gene: TRBD1; J gene: TRBJ1-4; clone size: NA; V gene: TRBV18; CDR3 protein: CASSQFRDSANEKLFF; CDR3 DNA: TGTGCCAGCTCACAATTCCGGGACAGTGCTAATGAAAAACTGTTTTTT
D gene: TRBD1; J gene: TRBJ1-1; clone size: NA; V gene: TRBV28; CDR3 protein: CASKAGTGSRVTEAFF; CDR3 DNA: TGTGCCAGCAAAGCCGGGACAGGGAGTCGGGTCACTGAAGCTTTCTTT
D gene: TRBD1; J gene: TRBJ1-4; clone size: NA; V gene: TRBV5-4; CDR3 protein: CASSLRQGREKLFF; CDR3 DNA: TGTGCCAGCAGCTTGCGACAGGGTCGGGAAAAACTGTTTTTT
D gene: NA; J gene: TRBJ1-1; clone size: NA; V gene: TRBV14; CDR3 protein: CASSYRVHTEAFF; CDR3 DNA: TGTGCCAGCAGCTATCGGGTCCACACTGAAGCTTTCTTT
D gene: TRBD2; J gene: TRBJ2-1; clone size: NA; V gene: TRBV25-1; CDR3 protein: CASSEFTSGGRREQFF; CDR3 DNA: TGTGCCAGCAGTGAATTTACTAGCGGGGGCCGCCGGGAGCAGTTCTTC
D gene: NA; J gene: TRBJ1-1; clone size: NA; V gene: TRBV19; CDR3 protein: CASSVSQGKKAFF; CDR3 DNA: TGTGCCAGTAGTGTATCCCAGGGAAAGAAAGCTTTCTTT
D gene: TRBD1; J gene: TRBJ2-3; clone size: NA; V gene: TRBV18; CDR3 protein: CASSPRQGGPSGSTDTQYF; CDR3 DNA: TGTGCCAGCTCACCTCGACAGGGGGGGCCCTCGGGGTCCACAGATACGCAGTATTTT
D gene: TRBD2; J gene: TRBJ2-5; clone size: NA; V gene: TRBV15; CDR3 protein: CATSRAAPSGGAGKGETQYF; CDR3 DNA: TGTGCCACCAGCAGAGCCGCCCCTAGCGGGGGGGCCGGGAAAGGAGAGACCCAGTACTTC
D gene: NA; J gene: TRBJ1-2; clone size: NA; V gene: TRBV7-2; CDR3 protein: CASSPALQGPYGYTF; CDR3 DNA: TGTGCCAGCAGCCCCGCCCTTCAGGGGCCCTATGGCTACACCTTC
D gene: TRBD1; J gene: TRBJ2-1; clone size: NA; V gene: TRBV9; CDR3 protein: CASSGSLGQGSYNEQFF; CDR3 DNA: TGTGCCAGCAGCGGATCCCTGGGACAGGGCTCCTACAATGAGCAGTTCTTC
D gene: NA; J gene: TRBJ2-2; clone size: NA; V gene: TRBV19; CDR3 protein: CASRLRSSGELFF; CDR3 DNA: TGTGCCAGTAGGTTAAGGAGCTCCGGGGAGCTGTTTTTT
D gene: NA; J gene: TRBJ1-2; clone size: NA; V gene: TRBV6-2/TRBV6-3; CDR3 protein: CASSYYRDQGYTF; CDR3 DNA: TGTGCCAGCAGTTACTACCGGGATCAGGGCTACACCTTC
D gene: TRBD1; J gene: TRBJ1-3; clone size: once; V gene: TRBV24-1; CDR3 protein: CATRIITGETGNTIYF; CDR3 DNA: TGTGCCACCAGGATAATTACAGGGGAAACTGGAAACACCATATATTTT
D gene: TRBD1; J gene: TRBJ2-3; clone size: NA; V gene: TRBV19; CDR3 protein: CASSIRGQQSTDTQYF; CDR3 DNA: TGTGCCAGTAGTATCAGGGGACAGCAAAGCACAGATACGCAGTATTTT
D gene: TRBD1; J gene: TRBJ1-2; clone size: NA; V gene: TRBV9; CDR3 protein: CASSGGQKFYGYTF; CDR3 DNA: TGTGCCAGCAGCGGGGGACAGAAATTCTATGGCTACACCTTC
D gene: NA; J gene: TRBJ2-7; clone size: NA; V gene: TRBV7-2; CDR3 protein: CASSLAYSLEQYF; CDR3 DNA: TGTGCCAGCAGCTTAGCGTATAGTCTAGAGCAGTACTTC
D gene: NA; J gene: TRBJ1-2; clone size: NA; V gene: TRBV18; CDR3 protein: CASSSGRFYGYTF; CDR3 DNA: TGTGCCAGCTCATCCGGGAGATTCTATGGCTACACCTTC
D gene: NA; J gene: TRBJ1-6; clone size: NA; V gene: TRBV27; CDR3 protein: CAVGGVAINSPLHF; CDR3 DNA: TGTGCCGTTGGCGGGGTGGCCATAAATTCACCCCTCCACTTT
D gene: NA; J gene: TRBJ1-1; clone size: NA; V gene: TRBV14; CDR3 protein: CASSQRPAQSNTEAFF; CDR3 DNA: TGTGCCAGCAGCCAAAGGCCTGCACAGTCGAACACTGAAGCTTTCTTT
D gene: TRBD1; J gene: TRBJ2-1; clone size: NA; V gene: TRBV27; CDR3 protein: CASSTGDRSYNEQFF; CDR3 DNA: TGTGCCAGCAGCACCGGGGACAGGTCCTACAATGAGCAGTTCTTC
D gene: TRBD1; J gene: TRBJ2-2; clone size: NA; V gene: TRBV5-1; CDR3 protein: CASSPKPVGQGYTGELFF; CDR3 DNA: TGCGCCAGCAGCCCAAAGCCGGTAGGACAGGGTTACACCGGGGAGCTGTTTTTT
D gene: NA; J gene: TRBJ2-3; clone size: NA; V gene: TRBV18; CDR3 protein: CASSPMRQGTDTQYF; CDR3 DNA: TGTGCCAGCTCCCCGATGAGACAGGGCACAGATACGCAGTATTTT
D gene: NA; J gene: TRBJ1-5; clone size: NA; V gene: TRBV4-1; CDR3 protein: CASSQVPGGNQLQHF; CDR3 DNA: TGCGCCAGCAGCCAAGTGCCGGGGGGCAATCAGCTCCAGCATTTT
D gene: NA; J gene: TRBJ2-1; clone size: NA; V gene: TRBV7-9; CDR3 protein: CASSSQGEGRLAMDEQFF; CDR3 DNA: TGTGCCAGCAGCTCACAGGGAGAAGGAAGGCTAGCCATGGATGAGCAGTTCTTC
D gene: NA; J gene: TRBJ1-2; clone size: NA; V gene: TRBV6-5; CDR3 protein: CASRPDRLDYGYTF; CDR3 DNA: TGTGCCAGCAGGCCGGACAGACTTGACTATGGCTACACCTTC